The 23 T cell receptor beta chains below come from one sample, sequenced in a study of blood T cell repertoires in COVID-19. The method was immunoSEQ multiplex PCR; TCRdb's version includes in-frame clones alone and lacks a portion of them. The sample yields about 200,000 clones, approximately 90% seen once. Sequenced: peripheral blood. The origin of the receptors is a man in his 60s who had recovered from COVID-19.

There are a few counts of this clone. The chain employs TRBV6-2 or TRBV6-3 and TRBJ1-1, with no clear D. V lost 0 bases, J lost 0 bases, and 20 bases lay in between. CDR1 is MNHEY and CDR2 is SVGEGT in the germline V gene. The CDR3 is made up of 19 amino acids. The CDR3 DNA is TGTGCCAGCAGTTACTCGATGGGATATGGAGGACCGATGAACACTGAAGCTTTCTTT. Amino acids: CASSYSMGYGGPMNTEAFF.

This chain uses TRBV9 with TRBJ2-5, with TRBD2 matching 8 bases. The CDR3 length is 15 residues. The J segment lost 4 bases and the V segment lost 0 bases, leaving 5 bases of the junction unmatched. Germline assignment: CDR1 SGDLS and CDR2 YYNGEE. CDR3 protein: CASSVGGRRLETQYF. CDR3 DNA: TGTGCCAGCAGCGTAGGCGGGAGGAGGTTAGAGACCCAGTACTTC.

This clone has more than one count but fewer than ten. The chain has TRBV2 and TRBJ2-5; no definite D call. V lost 8 bases and J 2 bases, leaving 6 bases between the germline ends. The CDR3 has 11 amino acids. Germline assignment: CDR1 SNHLY and CDR2 FYNNEI. CDR3 loop: CASDGQETQYF. The CDR3 region has the DNA TGTGCCAGCGACGGGCAAGAGACCCAGTACTTC.

The chain is built from TRBV15 and TRBJ2-7; a weak D match, TRBD2 (5 bases). The CDR3 length is 13 residues. Germline V gene lookup returns CDR1 LNHNV and CDR2 YYDKDF (reference sequence). The ends were cut back, 10 bases at V and 0 bases at J, with 13 bases in the middle. CDR3 protein: CAIGRGSSYEQYF. DNA of the CDR3: TGTGCCATCGGCCGAGGGAGCTCCTACGAGCAGTACTTC. The complete variable domain, with remaining parts taken from reference TRBV15 and TRBJ2-7, reads DAMVIQNPRYQVTQFGKPVTLSCSQTLNHNVMYWYQQKSSQAPKLLFHYYDKDFNNEADTPDNFQSRRPNTSFCFLDIRSPGLGDTAMYLCAIGRGSSYEQYFGPGTRLTVT.

The rearrangement uses TRBV14 and TRBJ2-7, with a tentative D call TRBD2 (6 bases). Germline V gives CDR1 SGHDN, CDR2 FVKESK. The CDR3 contains 14 residues. Trimming removed 1 base at V and 12 bases at J, with 19 bases between. DNA for the CDR3: TGTGCCAGCAGCCAAGTGGGGGGTAGCGTCGAGAGGTACTTC. Its translation: CASSQVGGSVERYF.

This clone has just one count. This chain links TRBV5-1 with TRBJ2-2, with a tentative D call TRBD1 (5 bases). CDR3 length: 15 residues. The V end lost 0 bases, the J end lost 5 bases, and 11 bases lay between the germline ends. The germline V gene has CDR1 SGHRS and CDR2 YFSETQ. This CDR3 reads CASSLVAKGTGELFF. For the CDR3, the DNA is TGCGCCAGCAGCTTGGTGGCAAAGGGGACCGGGGAGCTGTTTTTT.

CDR3 amino acids: CASSSDRGGEQYF. CDR3 coding DNA: TGTGCCAGCAGCTCGGACAGGGGGGGAGAGCAGTACTTC. The rearrangement links TRBV7-8 to TRBJ2-7; 10 nucleotides line up with TRBD1. J lost 7 bases, V lost 4 bases, and 4 bases had no gene match. Germline-derived CDR1 and CDR2 are SGHVS and FQNEAQ. The CDR3 has 13 amino acids. Full variable domain (rest looked up from reference TRBV7-8 and TRBJ2-7): GAGVSQSPRYKVAKRGQDVALRCDPISGHVSLFWYQQALGQGPEFLTYFQNEAQLDKSGLPSDRFFAERPEGSVSTLKIQRTQQEDSAVYLCASSSDRGGEQYFGPGTRLTVT.

V and J are TRBV5-1 and TRBJ2-1; 7 nucleotides agree with TRBD2. The J segment lost 2 bases and the V segment lost 4 bases, leaving 12 bases of the junction unmatched. CDR1 and CDR2 from the germline V gene are SGHRS and YFSETQ. The CDR3 loop spans 17 amino acids. The DNA of the CDR3 is TGCGCCAGCAGCGTCAGACCAGCGGGAACAACCTACAATGAGCAGTTCTTC. Encoded protein: CASSVRPAGTTYNEQFF.

The chain couples TRBV24-1 to TRBJ2-2; 8 bases agree with TRBD1. After removal of 4 bases from V and 7 bases from J, the junction contained 10 bases not matched to a gene. The germline gives CDR1 KGHDR, CDR2 SFDVKD. This CDR3 is 16 amino acids long. The CDR3 region has the DNA TGTGCCACCAGTGAAAAGGACAGGGTATTGCACGGGGAGCTGTTTTTT. This sequence encodes CATSEKDRVLHGELFF.

This chain's CDR3 is CASSLTTGVFLAGGSYEQYF. CDR3 in DNA: TGTGCCAGCAGCCTAACGACGGGGGTATTTTTAGCGGGAGGGTCCTACGAGCAGTACTTC. The chain employs TRBV4-2 and TRBJ2-7; 11 bases are shared with TRBD2. The V and J ends lost 4 bases and 1 base, in that order; junction bases with no gene match: 18. This CDR3 is 20 amino acids long. The germline V gene encodes CDR1 LGHNA and CDR2 YNFKEQ.

This chain links TRBV4-2 with TRBJ1-3; D gene unclear. Germline V CDR1 and CDR2: LGHNA, YNFKEQ. The germline V and J ends were trimmed by 0 bases and 10 bases, with 10 bases remaining between them. The CDR3 totals 13 residues. In DNA, the CDR3 is TGTGCCAGCAGCCAAGATCGAGACGGGACCATATATTTT. Amino acids: CASSQDRDGTIYF.

The V call is TRBV5-6, the J call TRBJ1-3, with D possibly being TRBD1 (6 bases). Trimming took 0 bases from V and 4 from J, leaving 14 bases between them. The CDR3 covers 16 residues. CDR1 is SGHDT, CDR2 YYEEEE, per germline. The CDR3 sequence: CASSLDRGAGGNTIYF. CDR3 in DNA: TGTGCCAGCAGCTTGGACCGGGGGGCGGGCGGAAACACCATATATTTT.

V is TRBV2 and J is TRBJ1-5; the D gene is possibly TRBD1 (5 bases). CDR3 size: 13 residues. Trimming stripped 9 bases from V and 1 base from J, with 10 bases between. Germline assignment: CDR1 SNHLY and CDR2 FYNNEI. The CDR3 here is CASTRGSNQPQHF. In nucleotides, the CDR3 is TGTGCCAGTACACGGGGGAGCAATCAGCCCCAGCATTTT.

This chain uses TRBV18 with TRBJ2-7; maybe TRBD2 (6 bases). The CDR3 contains 14 residues. Trimming took 2 bases from V and 6 from J, leaving 14 bases between them. Per germline, CDR1 KGHSH and CDR2 LQKENI. The CDR3 DNA follows: TGTGCCAGCTCACCAGCGACTAGTCATAGCGAGCAGTACTTC. It specifies CASSPATSHSEQYF. The whole variable domain, remainder taken from reference TRBV18 and TRBJ2-7, is NAGVMQNPRHLVRRRGQEARLRCSPMKGHSHVYWYRQLPEEGLKFMVYLQKENIIDESGMPKERFSAEFPKEGPSILRIQQVVRGDSAAYFCASSPATSHSEQYFGPGTRLTVT.

The chain recombines TRBV5-8 with TRBJ2-7; 7 bases agree with TRBD2. The V gene's germline CDR1 is SGHTS and CDR2 YDEGEE. V was clipped by 1 base and J by 6 bases; unmatched bases: 7. CDR3 length: 14 amino acids. CDR3 in amino acids: CASSLQGRAGEQYF. In DNA, the CDR3 is TGTGCCAGCAGCTTGCAAGGGAGGGCGGGCGAGCAGTACTTC.

The chain combines TRBV7-2 with TRBJ1-5, with unresolved D. This CDR3 has 13 amino acids. With 5 bases removed from V and 3 bases from J, the gap between germline ends came to 8 bases. Germline V lookup: CDR1 SGHTA, CDR2 FQGNSA. CDR3 in amino acids: CASSTRINQPQHF. The CDR3 DNA reads TGTGCCAGCAGCACGCGGATCAATCAGCCCCAGCATTTT.

The chain combines TRBV19 with TRBJ1-1; 7 positions match TRBD1. Germline V lookup: CDR1 LNHDA, CDR2 SQIVND (reference sequence). The J segment lost 2 bases and the V segment lost 2 bases, leaving 5 bases of the junction unmatched. The CDR3 is 15 amino acids. In DNA form, the CDR3 reads TGTGCCAGTAGTATAACCGGGACAGCAAACACTGAAGCTTTCTTT. It yields the protein CASSITGTANTEAFF.

The chain uses TRBV30 and TRBJ1-3; 7 bases line up with TRBD1. Germline CDR1 GTSNPN, CDR2 SVGIG (reference sequence). The CDR3 totals 12 residues. With 5 bases clipped from V and 4 bases from J, the junction kept 2 bases outside the gene matches. CDR3 sequence (DNA): TGTGCCTGGGACAGGGCGGGAAACACCATATATTTT. This gives the protein CAWDRAGNTIYF. Supplemented by reference TRBV30 and TRBJ1-3, the full variable domain reads SQTIHQWPATLVQPVGSPLSLECTVEGTSNPNLYWYRQAAGRGLQLLFYSVGIGQISSEVPQNLSASRPQDRQFILSSKKLLLSDSGFYLCAWDRAGNTIYFGEGSWLTVV.

This clone was observed a single time. The chain couples TRBV5-1 to TRBJ2-2, with a weak D call TRBD2 (6 bases). V gave up 4 bases and J gave up 7 bases, with 17 bases separating them. The CDR3 is 15 amino acids. Germline CDR1 is SGHRS and CDR2 is YFSETQ. DNA of the CDR3: TGCGCCAGCAGCCCCCGGAGAGGGGAGGTCGGGGAGCTGTTTTTT. This sequence encodes CASSPRRGEVGELFF.

This chain uses TRBV30 with TRBJ2-7, with TRBD2 matching 12 bases. CDR1 and CDR2 from the germline V gene are GTSNPN and SVGIG (reference sequence). With 0 bases clipped from V and 4 bases from J, the junction kept 1 base outside the gene matches. The CDR3 runs 14 residues. CDR3 DNA sequence: TGTGCCTGGAGTGTGACTAGCGGGGGTTACGAGCAGTACTTC. It yields the protein CAWSVTSGGYEQYF.

V and J are TRBV5-4 and TRBJ2-2, with a weak D call TRBD1 (6 bases). This CDR3 is 17 amino acids long. Looked up from germline, CDR1 is SGHNT and CDR2 is YYREEE (reference sequence). With 1 base removed from V and 3 bases from J, the gap between germline ends came to 16 bases. Written as DNA, the CDR3 is TGTGCCAGCAGCTTGCTACAGTTCAGGGGTTACACCGGGGAGCTGTTTTTT. This encodes CASSLLQFRGYTGELFF.

The chain recombines TRBV2 with TRBJ2-2, with 8 bases that match TRBD1. With 8 bases clipped from V and 0 bases from J, the junction kept 5 bases outside the gene matches. The CDR3 runs 15 residues. Per germline, CDR1 SNHLY and CDR2 FYNNEI. Here the CDR3 DNA reads TGTGCCAGCGTCAGGGGGCTCGCGAACACCGGGGAGCTGTTTTTT. Encoded protein: CASVRGLANTGELFF.

The gene calls are TRBV19 and TRBJ1-2; D possibly corresponds to TRBD1 (6 bases). Germline CDR1 reads LNHDA; CDR2 reads SQIVND (reference sequence). The CDR3 contains 14 residues. V lost 8 bases and J 5 bases, leaving 18 bases between the germline ends. This CDR3 reads CASGSLGALYGYTF. CDR3 nucleotides: TGTGCCAGTGGCAGTTTGGGGGCGTTATATGGCTACACCTTC. The variable domain in full, with the rest retrieved from reference TRBV19 and TRBJ1-2, is DGGITQSPKYLFRKEGQNVTLSCEQNLNHDAMYWYRQDPGQGLRLIYYSQIVNDFQKGDIAEGYSVSREKKESFPLTVTSAQKNPTAFYLCASGSLGALYGYTFGSGTRLTVV.